A single sample is the source of the 5 T cell receptor beta chains below, sequenced in a study of T cell responses to AZD1222 COVID-19 vaccine. The table came from immunoSEQ multiplex PCR; TCRdb's copy has only in-frame clones and leaves some out. This sample has about 100,000 clones, with about nine tenths found just once. Here the sequenced sample was peripheral blood, taken on day 0 of AZD1222 vaccination. All receptors come from an adult in good health.

The J gene is TRBJ1-2, the V gene TRBV20-1, with TRBD1 matching over 7 bases. The CDR3 covers 13 residues. V trimming: 3 bases; J trimming: 4 bases; junction bases outside the gene matches: 5. Per the germline V gene, CDR1 is DFQATT and CDR2 is SNEGSKA (reference sequence). DNA for the CDR3: TGCAGTGCTAGTATGCAGGGGGTCTATGGCTACACCTTC. Residues: CSASMQGVYGYTF.

V and J are TRBV19 and TRBJ1-3; 7 nucleotides agree with TRBD1. Germline trimming cut 7 bases from V and 2 bases from J; bases unmatched to any gene: 14. The germline V gene has CDR1 LNHDA and CDR2 SQIVND (reference sequence). The length of the CDR3 is 17 residues. CDR3 nucleotides: TGTGCCAGTAAGGCAGGGGGGTTGAGTCCCACTGGAAACACCATATATTTT. Protein sequence: CASKAGGLSPTGNTIYF.

This chain uses TRBV13 with TRBJ1-4, with a weak D call TRBD1 (6 bases). This CDR3 is 15 amino acids long. CDR1 and CDR2 (germline): PRHDT, FYEKMQ (reference sequence). Trimming pared 5 bases from V and 4 bases from J, leaving 14 bases between. The CDR3 DNA follows: TGTGCCAGCAGCCAGTGGACAGCCCTTAATGAAAAACTGTTTTTT. The encoded protein is CASSQWTALNEKLFF.

The CDR3 region is CASRRELLGYEQYF. CDR3 in DNA: TGTGCCAGCAGACGGGAGCTACTGGGGTACGAGCAGTACTTC. This chain connects TRBV7-2 to TRBJ2-7, with D perhaps TRBD2 (6 bases). The germline gives CDR1 SGHTA, CDR2 FQGNSA. V was clipped by 6 bases and J by 4 bases, with 16 bases between them. This CDR3 contains 14 residues.

This clone has only a few counts. The rearrangement joins TRBV6-1 to TRBJ1-6; D possibly corresponds to TRBD1 (5 bases). CDR1 is MNHNS and CDR2 is SASEGT in the germline V gene. V was clipped by 0 bases and J by 7 bases, with 13 bases between them. This CDR3 is built from 16 residues. DNA for the CDR3: TGTGCCAGCAGTGAAGCTAGTGGCAGGGCAAATTCACCCCTCCACTTT. This encodes CASSEASGRANSPLHF.